Following are 23 T cell receptor beta chains from one sample sequenced in a study of blood T cell repertoires in COVID-19 (dated by TCRdb to the early 2020s). The library was generated by the immunoSEQ multiplex PCR assay. The immuneACCESS repertoire file appears here via TCRdb, limited to in-frame rearrangements. These files lack a portion of the clones; in checked studies, under half of the deficit traces to unresolved V genes, and the cause of the others is not known. The sample records 97,000 or so clones, 80% to 95% of which are singletons. Of the sample, approximately 1.9% falls within the top ten clones. Sequencing was carried out using peripheral blood. The receptors stem from a woman aged 45-60 years with COVID-19, enrolled during active disease.

J is TRBJ1-1 and V is TRBV4-3, with D possibly being TRBD1 (5 bases). The germline V gene encodes CDR1 LGHNA and CDR2 YSLEER. The CDR3 is 12 residues long. V gave up 5 bases and J gave up 8 bases, with 12 bases separating them. The CDR3 here is CASSARQPEAFF. As DNA, the CDR3 is TGCGCCAGCAGCGCCCGACAGCCCGAAGCTTTCTTT.

The chain recombines TRBV27 with TRBJ2-5; the D gene is possibly TRBD1 (6 bases). Germline CDR1 MNHEY, CDR2 SMNVEV (reference sequence). The CDR3 is 13 amino acids. V dropped 5 bases and J dropped 4 bases, with 11 bases sitting between them. The CDR3 bases are TGTGCCAGCAGTACAACAGGGACAGAGACCCAGTACTTC. It codes for CASSTTGTETQYF.

The chain employs TRBV10-1 and TRBJ2-2, with D tentatively TRBD1 (7 bases). The CDR3 contains 19 residues. Germline CDR1 and CDR2: WNHNN and SYGVQD (reference sequence). V was clipped by 4 bases and J by 0 bases, with 21 bases between them. CDR3 sequence: CASSGSRGAIYANTGELFF. The DNA for the CDR3 is TGCGCCAGCAGTGGATCCAGGGGGGCAATCTACGCGAACACCGGGGAGCTGTTTTTT.

The chain uses TRBV29-1 and TRBJ1-1; 8 bases map to TRBD1. The CDR3 covers 11 residues. The V gene end was trimmed by 6 bases and the J gene end by 7 bases; junction bases not matched to a gene: 4. From germline, CDR1 is SQVTM and CDR2 ANQGSEA. CDR3 protein: CSVDRGVEAFF. CDR3 coding DNA: TGCAGCGTCGACAGGGGCGTTGAAGCTTTCTTT.

The J gene is TRBJ1-4, the V gene TRBV5-1, with 9 bases identical to TRBD1. Germline loops: CDR1 SGHRS, CDR2 YFSETQ. V lost 1 base to trimming and J lost 7 bases; unmatched junction nucleotides: 11. This CDR3 spans 17 amino acids. Written as DNA, the CDR3 is TGCGCCAGCAGCTTGTGGGGGTTTGGGGACAGGGTTGAAAAACTGTTTTTT. Encoded protein: CASSLWGFGDRVEKLFF.

This chain joins TRBV23-1 and TRBJ1-6; D gene uncertain. TRBV23-1 is recorded as an ORF, its role being uncertain. V dropped 8 bases and J dropped 5 bases, with 13 bases sitting between them. There are 14 residues in the CDR3. CDR3 amino acids: CASGHNLNNSPLHF. The CDR3 DNA is TGCGCCAGCGGGCACAACCTGAATAATTCACCCCTCCACTTT.

The chain carries TRBV7-9 and TRBJ2-7, with 7 bases identical to TRBD1. The CDR3 contains 18 residues. The germline CDR1 and CDR2 sequences are SEHNR and FQNEAQ (reference sequence). J lost 0 bases, V lost 5 bases, and 16 bases had no gene match. The CDR3 is CASSLYLLRGLSSYEQYF. The CDR3 nucleotides are TGTGCCAGCAGCCTCTACCTTCTAAGGGGGCTCAGCTCCTACGAGCAGTACTTC.

The chain combines TRBV27 with TRBJ1-1; D is unresolved. The CDR3 loop spans 14 amino acids. CDR1 and CDR2 (germline): MNHEY, SMNVEV (reference sequence). The V and J ends lost 4 bases and 0 bases respectively, with 9 bases between them. CDR3 sequence reads: CASSWASMNTEAFF. CDR3 DNA sequence: TGTGCCAGCAGTTGGGCGTCGATGAACACTGAAGCTTTCTTT.

The chain couples TRBV7-2 to TRBJ2-4, with D tentatively TRBD2 (5 bases). The CDR3 is 16 residues long. Trimming left V 1 base short and J 9 bases short, with 19 bases between. Germline CDR1 SGHTA, CDR2 FQGNSA. The CDR3, as DNA: TGTGCCAGCAGCTTAGACGCGGGCGGAAGTTGGGGCATTCAGTACTTC. Encoded protein: CASSLDAGGSWGIQYF.

The chain is built from TRBV28 and TRBJ1-2; no clear D. Germline V gene sequence: CDR1 MDHEN, CDR2 SYDVKM. The V end was cut by 6 bases, the J end by 4 bases, with 12 bases between. The CDR3 runs to 13 residues. This CDR3 is CASSLGSFYGYTF. The CDR3, as DNA: TGTGCCAGCAGCCTAGGATCCTTCTATGGCTACACCTTC.

V is TRBV29-1 and J is TRBJ1-1, with D unclear. Per the germline V gene, CDR1 is SQVTM and CDR2 is ANQGSEA. There are 12 residues in the CDR3. V was clipped by 7 bases and J by 2 bases, with 11 bases between them. The CDR3 protein is CSGVTLNTEAFF. Here the CDR3 DNA reads TGCAGCGGGGTGACTCTCAACACTGAAGCTTTCTTT. The complete variable domain, with remaining parts taken from reference TRBV29-1 and TRBJ1-1, reads SAVISQKPSRDICQRGTSLTIQCQVDSQVTMMFWYRQQPGQSLTLIATANQGSEATYESGFVIDKFPISRPNLTFSTLTVSNMSPEDSSIYLCSGVTLNTEAFFGQGTRLTVV.

In this sample, this clone turned up once. This chain connects TRBV6-6 to TRBJ1-2; 8 bases agree with TRBD1. The CDR3 is 13 amino acids. CDR1 and CDR2 from the germline V gene are MNHNY and SVGAGI (reference sequence). The junction had 7 bases not matched to a gene; V was cut back by 5 bases and J by 8 bases. The CDR3 nucleotides are TGTGCCAGCAGTACCGACAGGGGCGGAGGCTACACCTTC. This sequence encodes CASSTDRGGGYTF.

The V gene is TRBV29-1, the J gene TRBJ1-1; 8 nucleotides agree with TRBD1. The CDR3 runs 14 residues. Trimming at V came to 6 bases and at J to 0 bases, leaving 6 bases not matched to a gene. Germline CDR1 is SQVTM and CDR2 is ANQGSEA. CDR3 bases: TGCAGCGTGGGACAGGCAGTCATGAACACTGAAGCTTTCTTT. Encoded protein: CSVGQAVMNTEAFF.

This chain joins TRBV14 and TRBJ1-3; 10 bases are shared with TRBD1. Looked up from germline, CDR1 is SGHDN and CDR2 is FVKESK. CDR3 length equals 16 residues. Trimming removed 4 bases from V and 9 bases from J; junction bases left unmatched: 12. Here the CDR3 reads CASSLISGQGKSTIYF. The CDR3 DNA is TGTGCCAGCAGCCTCATCTCGGGACAGGGGAAAAGCACCATATATTTT.

V and J are TRBV5-4 and TRBJ2-7; 7 bases fit TRBD2. V was clipped by 2 bases and J by 2 bases; unmatched bases: 4. CDR3 length equals 14 residues. The germline V gene has CDR1 SGHNT and CDR2 YYREEE (reference sequence). The CDR3 bases are TGTGCCAGCAGCTTAGGACTAGGAGCCTACGAGCAGTACTTC. As protein: CASSLGLGAYEQYF.

V usage is TRBV2 and J usage is TRBJ1-5, with D perhaps TRBD1 (5 bases). Germline V CDR1 and CDR2: SNHLY, FYNNEI. This CDR3 is 15 amino acids long. Deletions cut 2 bases from V and 1 base from J, with 9 bases between. In DNA, the CDR3 is TGTGCCAGCAGTGAATCAGGGAGGAGCAATCAGCCCCAGCATTTT. Translated: CASSESGRSNQPQHF.

The chain couples TRBV11-2 to TRBJ1-6, with 7 nucleotides matching TRBD1. The CDR3 sequence is 15 residues long. The J segment lost 3 bases and the V segment lost 2 bases, leaving 1 base of the junction unmatched. Per the germline V gene, CDR1 is SGHAT and CDR2 is FQNNGV. Here the CDR3 reads CASSLRQGYNSPLHF. The CDR3, as DNA: TGTGCCAGCAGCTTACGACAGGGCTATAATTCACCCCTCCACTTT.

This sequence joins TRBV21-1 and TRBJ2-1; TRBD2 is the table's D call and was not checked against the DNA. TRBV21-1 is marked as a pseudogene. CDR3 length: 16 residues. CDR3 nucleotide sequence: TGTGCCAGCAGCAACCCGGGATTCCCGGGGTACAATGAGCAGTTCTTC. Translated, it gives CASSNPGFPGYNEQFF.

This chain joins TRBV10-3 and TRBJ2-1; D remains ambiguous. Trimming removed 4 bases from V and 7 bases from J, with 17 bases in between. The CDR3 has 15 amino acids. Germline V gene data show CDR1 as ENHRY and CDR2 as SYGVKD. This CDR3 is CAISGADSHKNEQFF. CDR3 sequence (DNA): TGTGCCATCAGTGGAGCTGACTCTCACAAGAATGAGCAGTTCTTC.

The rearrangement joins TRBV7-2 to TRBJ1-2; tentatively, D is TRBD1 (6 bases). CDR3 length: 14 amino acids. V lost 6 bases to trimming and J lost 3 bases, with 14 bases between them. The germline CDR1 and CDR2 sequences are SGHTA and FQGNSA. The CDR3 nucleotides are TGTGCCAGCAGGCGGCCGGGGGGCGACTATGGCTACACCTTC. Its translation is CASRRPGGDYGYTF. The whole variable domain, remainder taken from reference TRBV7-2 and TRBJ1-2, is GAGVSQSPSNKVTEKGKDVELRCDPISGHTALYWYRQSLGQGLEFLIYFQGNSAPDKSGLPSDRFSAERTGGSVSTLTIQRTQQEDSAVYLCASRRPGGDYGYTFGSGTRLTVV.

This rearrangement joins TRBV3-1 (or the pseudogene TRBV3-2) to TRBJ2-1, with D tentatively TRBD1 (5 bases). Trimming removed 0 bases from V and 7 bases from J, with 10 bases in between. The CDR3 spans 14 residues. Germline V gene sequence: CDR1 LGHDT, CDR2 YNNKEL (reference sequence). The CDR3 bases are TGTGCCAGCAGCCAAGACAGGGCGAAGAATGAGCAGTTCTTC. Translated: CASSQDRAKNEQFF.

This clone was detected only a few times. The chain couples TRBV24-1 to TRBJ1-2, with 7 bases fitting TRBD1. The CDR3 is made up of 14 amino acids. The V gene end was trimmed by 4 bases and the J gene end by 8 bases; junction bases not matched to a gene: 9. CDR1 is KGHDR, CDR2 SFDVKD, per germline. The CDR3 DNA sequence: TGTGCCACCAGTGACCCGGGACAGTCGATGGGCTACACCTTC. Translating it yields CATSDPGQSMGYTF.

The chain uses TRBV18 and TRBJ2-7; possibly TRBD1 for D (5 bases). V lost 1 base and J 4 bases, leaving 23 bases between the germline ends. The CDR3 length is 18 residues. CDR1 and CDR2 (germline): KGHSH, LQKENI. Here the CDR3 reads CASSPLELTAQMRYEQYV. For the CDR3, the DNA is TGTGCCAGCTCACCACTAGAACTGACAGCCCAGATGAGGTACGAGCAGTACGTC.